This T cell receptor beta chain was captured in a study of blood T cell repertoires in COVID-19. The V end lost 2 bases, the J end lost 1 base, and 11 bases lay between the germline ends. Germline V gene sequence: CDR1 MNHEY, CDR2 SVGAGI. The CDR3 spans 15 residues. The assay was immunoSEQ multiplex PCR, and TCRdb's table has in-frame clones only and misses some. Among 200,000 to 300,000 clones listed, about nine tenths were seen once. The sequence was collected from a man aged 40-55 years who had recovered from COVID-19. This rearrangement joins TRBV6-5 to TRBJ2-5; a possible D gene is TRBD2 (6 bases). The sample consisted of PBMCs or T cells enriched from blood (not recorded which). CDR3 coding DNA: TGTGCCAGCAGTTACGGGTGGGGGGTCCAAGAGACCCAGTACTTC. It translates to CASSYGWGVQETQYF.